One sample yielded the 12 T cell receptor beta chains listed below, sequenced in a study of read filtering for tumor transcriptome and immune sequencing. This library used around 400 ng RNA and molecular barcoded adaptors spanning alpha/delta and beta/gamma chains. TCRdb re-derived calls from the reads in MiXCR, one entry per CDR3 protein. The table includes tens of thousands of distinct CDR3 sequences, about 19% detected once. The sequencing input was a population of CD138-negative cells sorted from bone marrow. The receptors stem from a donor aged 40 or over with multiple myeloma.

This clonotype has a count of ten or more. V and J are TRBV5-1 and TRBJ2-1, with 7 bases aligning to TRBD2. The CDR3 loop spans 16 amino acids. The germline gives CDR1 SGHRS, CDR2 YFSETQ. V was clipped by 0 bases and J by 10 bases; unmatched bases: 13. In nucleotides, the CDR3 is TGCGCCAGCAGCTTGGGCCTGAGCGGGGCGCAGGTGGAGCAGTTCTTC. Its protein product is CASSLGLSGAQVEQFF.

This clonotype was counted only a few times. The CDR3 reads CSAEGTSGGLPLETQYF. The CDR3 coding sequence is TGCAGCGCGGAGGGGACTAGCGGGGGCCTACCTCTAGAGACCCAGTACTTC. This chain links TRBV29-1 with TRBJ2-5; 14 bases fit TRBD2. V shed 7 bases, J shed 4 bases, and the junction held 14 bases outside the gene matches. The CDR3 has 17 amino acids. Per the germline V gene, CDR1 is SQVTM and CDR2 is ANQGSEA.

In this sample, this clonotype turned up a few times. This rearrangement joins TRBV3-1 to TRBJ2-7; D not certain. V gave up 0 bases and J gave up 4 bases, with 10 bases separating them. The CDR3 consists of 14 residues. CDR1 and CDR2 (germline): LGHDT, YNNKEL (reference sequence). CDR3 loop: CASSQDTSFYEQYF. As DNA, the CDR3 is TGTGCCAGCAGCCAAGATACCAGCTTTTACGAGCAGTACTTC.

This clonotype was recorded at least ten times. The chain carries TRBV7-2 and TRBJ2-1; 7 positions match TRBD2. The CDR3 is 16 amino acids. Unmatched junction bases numbered 7, after V lost 1 base and J lost 4 bases. The germline CDR1 and CDR2 sequences are SGHTA and FQGNSA. CDR3 in DNA: TGTGCCAGCAGCTTAGGCCTAGCGGTGGATTACAATGAGCAGTTCTTC. This encodes CASSLGLAVDYNEQFF.

This clonotype was counted at least ten times. CDR3 nucleotides: TGTGCCAGCATCCCCTTAGGGACTAGGAGGTTCAATGAGCAGTTCTTC. Encoded protein: CASIPLGTRRFNEQFF. This chain links TRBV6-1 with TRBJ2-1, with 8 bases aligning to TRBD2. Per the germline V gene, CDR1 is MNHNS and CDR2 is SASEGT. V dropped 7 bases and J dropped 6; count of bases not matched to a gene: 14. CDR3 length: 16 amino acids.

This chain links TRBV12-3 or TRBV12-4 with TRBJ1-1, with D unresolved. The CDR3 is 12 amino acids. V dropped 5 bases and J dropped 6 bases, with 10 bases sitting between them. CDR3: CASSSWMAEAFF. The CDR3, as DNA: TGTGCCAGCAGTAGTTGGATGGCTGAAGCTTTCTTT.

This clonotype was observed many times. The chain links TRBV28 to TRBJ1-2; 10 bases are a match to TRBD1. Germline CDR1 MDHEN, CDR2 SYDVKM. The V segment lost 10 bases and the J segment 6 bases; nucleotides outside the gene matches: 5. The CDR3 is 12 amino acids. The CDR3 loop reads CATKDRGDGYTF. The CDR3 DNA reads as TGTGCCACCAAGGACAGGGGGGATGGCTACACCTTC.

The chain uses TRBV6-5 and TRBJ1-3; weak D call: TRBD1 (6 bases). Trimming stripped 0 bases from V and 0 bases from J, with 9 bases between. The CDR3 spans 16 residues. The germline V gene encodes CDR1 MNHEY and CDR2 SVGAGI. In DNA form, the CDR3 reads TGTGCCAGCAGTTACTCGACAGGCAACTCTGGAAACACCATATATTTT. Residues: CASSYSTGNSGNTIYF.

This clonotype has a count of ten or more. The rearrangement uses TRBV7-9 and TRBJ2-2; TRBD2 agrees at 9 bases. The trim removed 10 bases at V and 2 bases at J, leaving 17 bases unmatched. The length of the CDR3 is 18 residues. Per the germline V gene, CDR1 is SEHNR and CDR2 is FQNEAQ (reference sequence). The CDR3 DNA reads as TGTGCCATCCAAGGCTCTGGACTAGCGCTTCAAAACACCGGGGAGCTGTTTTTT. It yields the protein CAIQGSGLALQNTGELFF. Variable domain in full (rest from reference TRBV7-9 and TRBJ2-2): DTGVSQNPRHKITKRGQNVTFRCDPISEHNRLYWYRQTLGQGPEFLTYFQNEAQLEKSRLLSDRFSAERPKGSFSTLEIQRTEQGDSAMYLCAIQGSGLALQNTGELFFGEGSRLTVL.

The V gene is TRBV20-1, the J gene TRBJ1-5; TRBD1 might be the D (6 bases). The CDR3 is 16 residues long. The germline CDR1 and CDR2 sequences are DFQATT and SNEGSKA (reference sequence). V was clipped by 0 bases and J by 0 bases, with 12 bases between them. DNA of the CDR3: TGCAGTGCTAGAGATCGACAGGACCTTAGCAATCAGCCCCAGCATTTT. It yields the protein CSARDRQDLSNQPQHF.

This clonotype was observed many times. The CDR3 sequence: CSARVTGGEQFF. CDR3 sequence (DNA): TGCAGTGCTAGAGTCACAGGGGGTGAGCAGTTCTTC. The rearrangement joins TRBV20-1 to TRBJ2-1; 8 bases are a match to TRBD1. The V gene end was trimmed by 1 base and the J gene end by 9 bases; junction bases not matched to a gene: 2. CDR3 length: 12 residues. The germline V gene encodes CDR1 DFQATT and CDR2 SNEGSKA (reference sequence).

At least ten counts were recorded for this clonotype. The chain uses TRBV7-3 and TRBJ2-5; D tentatively reads TRBD1 or TRBD2 (5 bases each). Germline CDR1 SGHTA, CDR2 FQGTGA. The CDR3 spans 13 residues. V was pared by 3 bases and J by 5 bases, with 10 bases between. In DNA form, the CDR3 reads TGTGCCAGCAGCTTGACGGGGCCGGAGACCCAGTACTTC. It encodes CASSLTGPETQYF.